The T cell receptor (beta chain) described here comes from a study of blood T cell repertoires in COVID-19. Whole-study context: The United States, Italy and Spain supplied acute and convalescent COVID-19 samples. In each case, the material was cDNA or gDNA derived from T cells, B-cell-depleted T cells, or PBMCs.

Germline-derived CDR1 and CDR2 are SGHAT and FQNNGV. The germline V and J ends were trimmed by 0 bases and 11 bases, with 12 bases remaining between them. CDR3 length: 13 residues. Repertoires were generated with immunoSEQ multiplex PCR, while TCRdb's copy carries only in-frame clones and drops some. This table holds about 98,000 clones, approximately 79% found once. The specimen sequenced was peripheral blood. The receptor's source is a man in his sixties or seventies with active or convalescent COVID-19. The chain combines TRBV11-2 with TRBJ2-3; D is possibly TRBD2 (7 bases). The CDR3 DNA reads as TGTGCCAGCAGCTTAGATGGGGGGGCGGGGCAGTATTTT. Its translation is CASSLDGGAGQYF.